The rows below give T cell receptor beta chains drawn from one sample of a study of PD-L1 blockade in urothelial cancer. Sequencing was performed with immunoSEQ multiplex PCR; in TCRdb, only in-frame clones are kept and a portion is missing. Among more than 95,000 clones listed, about 89% were seen once. The sample was PBMCs, taken around atezolizumab (anti-PD-L1) treatment. The receptors were sampled from a man in his sixties with urothelial cancer. The conserved cysteine and the conserved F or W are not part of the CDR3 here. A D gene is named only where the DNA matches it firmly.

cdr3_aa: ASSPRTASYNEQF
d_call: -
j_call: TRBJ2-1
v_call: TRBV7-2
cdr3_length: 13

cdr3_aa: ASSQDGGQGAYEQY
d_call: TRBD1
j_call: TRBJ2-7
v_call: TRBV4-2
cdr3_length: 14

cdr3_aa: ASSLYQGTEAF
d_call: -
j_call: TRBJ1-1
v_call: TRBV2
cdr3_length: 11

cdr3_aa: ASSGSRDSSYEQY
d_call: -
j_call: TRBJ2-7
v_call: TRBV11-2
cdr3_length: 13

cdr3_aa: ASSLGLAGGRETQY
d_call: TRBD2
j_call: TRBJ2-5
v_call: TRBV5-1
cdr3_length: 14

cdr3_aa: ASRSRGGVGYSPLH
d_call: -
j_call: TRBJ1-6
v_call: TRBV5-6
cdr3_length: 14

cdr3_aa: ASSEMTGGTDTQY
d_call: TRBD1
j_call: TRBJ2-3
v_call: TRBV6-4
cdr3_length: 13

cdr3_aa: ASSSTGGNQPQH
d_call: TRBD1
j_call: TRBJ1-5
v_call: TRBV19
cdr3_length: 12

cdr3_aa: ASSPAGGLSYEQY
d_call: TRBD2
j_call: TRBJ2-7
v_call: TRBV18
cdr3_length: 13

cdr3_aa: ASSPQGGAEAGYT
d_call: -
j_call: TRBJ1-2
v_call: TRBV27
cdr3_length: 13

cdr3_aa: ASSYSGAGGQETQY
d_call: TRBD2
j_call: TRBJ2-5
v_call: TRBV6-5
cdr3_length: 14

cdr3_aa: ASSWRENEKLF
d_call: -
j_call: TRBJ1-4
v_call: TRBV6-5
cdr3_length: 11

cdr3_aa: ASSPGVSGQQETQY
d_call: -
j_call: TRBJ2-5
v_call: TRBV14
cdr3_length: 14

cdr3_aa: ASSLEGFTYEQY
d_call: -
j_call: TRBJ2-7
v_call: TRBV28
cdr3_length: 12

cdr3_aa: ASSVGVDSRTYEQY
d_call: -
j_call: TRBJ2-7
v_call: TRBV9
cdr3_length: 14

cdr3_aa: ASSQAGNQETQY
d_call: -
j_call: TRBJ2-5
v_call: TRBV5-4
cdr3_length: 12

cdr3_aa: ASSFTGPTNEKLF
d_call: -
j_call: TRBJ1-4
v_call: TRBV19
cdr3_length: 13

cdr3_aa: ASKVTLAANEQF
d_call: TRBD2
j_call: TRBJ2-1
v_call: TRBV6-1
cdr3_length: 12

cdr3_aa: ASSGTGDNSPLH
d_call: TRBD1
j_call: TRBJ1-6
v_call: TRBV6-1
cdr3_length: 12

cdr3_aa: ASSHAGETLTYGYT
d_call: -
j_call: TRBJ1-2
v_call: TRBV5-6
cdr3_length: 14

cdr3_aa: ASSSTPTAKIEAF
d_call: -
j_call: TRBJ1-1
v_call: TRBV6-5
cdr3_length: 13

cdr3_aa: ASSLGGVGTGELF
d_call: -
j_call: TRBJ2-2
v_call: TRBV5-4
cdr3_length: 13

cdr3_aa: AISESFGQNLSGNTIY
d_call: -
j_call: TRBJ1-3
v_call: TRBV10-3
cdr3_length: 16

cdr3_aa: ASSRQRPEEAF
d_call: -
j_call: TRBJ1-1
v_call: TRBV19
cdr3_length: 11

cdr3_aa: ASSQLAGSAGELF
d_call: TRBD2
j_call: TRBJ2-2
v_call: TRBV6-5
cdr3_length: 13

cdr3_aa: ASSLVGGGSSTDTQY
d_call: TRBD2
j_call: TRBJ2-3
v_call: TRBV7-8
cdr3_length: 15

cdr3_aa: ASSVGPGPNQPQH
d_call: -
j_call: TRBJ1-5
v_call: TRBV2
cdr3_length: 13

cdr3_aa: ASSLITGIGEAF
d_call: -
j_call: TRBJ1-1
v_call: TRBV5-1
cdr3_length: 12

cdr3_aa: ASSAWRSTSGGYQETQY
d_call: TRBD2
j_call: TRBJ2-5
v_call: TRBV5-1
cdr3_length: 17

cdr3_aa: ASSYIGSNQPQH
d_call: -
j_call: TRBJ1-5
v_call: TRBV6-5
cdr3_length: 12

cdr3_aa: ASSYEVNYGYT
d_call: -
j_call: TRBJ1-2
v_call: TRBV6-5
cdr3_length: 11

cdr3_aa: ASSPRAGMNTEAF
d_call: -
j_call: TRBJ1-1
v_call: TRBV18
cdr3_length: 13

cdr3_aa: ASSGRTASNQPQH
d_call: -
j_call: TRBJ1-5
v_call: TRBV6-1
cdr3_length: 13

cdr3_aa: ASSLNGYGYT
d_call: -
j_call: TRBJ1-2
v_call: TRBV28
cdr3_length: 10

cdr3_aa: ASSQDKDTQY
d_call: -
j_call: TRBJ2-3
v_call: TRBV4-3
cdr3_length: 10

cdr3_aa: ASSSDQGLAGETQY
d_call: TRBD2
j_call: TRBJ2-5
v_call: TRBV7-8
cdr3_length: 14

cdr3_aa: ASSIGTGSIEQY
d_call: -
j_call: TRBJ2-7
v_call: TRBV5-1
cdr3_length: 12

cdr3_aa: ASSFAGTGNTEAF
d_call: TRBD1
j_call: TRBJ1-1
v_call: TRBV11-2
cdr3_length: 13

cdr3_aa: ASSVGLTNTGELF
d_call: -
j_call: TRBJ2-2
v_call: TRBV9
cdr3_length: 13

cdr3_aa: ASKKGSSGNTIY
d_call: -
j_call: TRBJ1-3
v_call: TRBV28
cdr3_length: 12

cdr3_aa: ASSGGWMRETQY
d_call: -
j_call: TRBJ2-5
v_call: TRBV5-1
cdr3_length: 12

cdr3_aa: ASTQGSSWAEQY
d_call: -
j_call: TRBJ2-7
v_call: TRBV6-6
cdr3_length: 12

cdr3_aa: ASTRDRASGNTIY
d_call: TRBD1
j_call: TRBJ1-3
v_call: TRBV7-2
cdr3_length: 13

cdr3_aa: ASSPATGRLSFYGYT
d_call: -
j_call: TRBJ1-2
v_call: TRBV18
cdr3_length: 15